This T cell receptor beta chain was captured in a study of control samples from healthy donors and cancer patients. A few counts support this clone. The V segment lost 2 bases and the J segment 1 base; nucleotides outside the gene matches: 10. The CDR3 runs 17 residues. Germline values: CDR1 MNHNS, CDR2 SASEGT. This table comes from immunoSEQ multiplex PCR, and its TCRdb copy is limited to in-frame clones, with some not included. In the table there are 100,000 to 150,000 clones, nearly 90% of which are singletons. The origin of this receptor is a man over 45 in good health. Sequencing was carried out using blood. The rearrangement links TRBV6-1 to TRBJ1-1; 7 positions agree with TRBD1. CDR3 in DNA: TGTGCCAGCAGTGAATTCTGGTTGGGACAGACGAACACTGAAGCTTTCTTT. As protein: CASSEFWLGQTNTEAFF.